Included here is one T cell receptor beta chain sequence, with context. The antigen is undetermined. These data originate in a study of identical twins. The V end was cut by 2 bases, the J end by 5 bases, with 9 bases between. Germline CDR1 is LGHDT and CDR2 is YNNKEL (reference sequence). This CDR3 has 13 residues. The study, taken as a whole, reports: The abundant beta clonotypes from cord blood had fewer insertions, and memory repertoires had none of this. Researchers reported excess low generation probability among twin-shared out-of-frame alpha sequences. Invariant T cells like MAIT and iNKT could partly confound the zero-insertion analyses.

Each CDR3 protein is one row after TCRdb ran MiXCR on the 5' RACE reads. The table lists about 690,000 distinct CDR3 sequences, roughly 6% of them singletons, with under 2% in the top ten. Healthy Caucasian individuals made up all the donors. Sequencing was carried out using naive T cells sorted from blood. The chain links TRBV3-1 to TRBJ2-5; D ambiguous. The source is a man between 18 and 35 years old in good health. The CDR3 DNA is TGTGCCAGCAGCCAACTCGGATTGGAGACCCAGTACTTC. This gives the protein CASSQLGLETQYF.